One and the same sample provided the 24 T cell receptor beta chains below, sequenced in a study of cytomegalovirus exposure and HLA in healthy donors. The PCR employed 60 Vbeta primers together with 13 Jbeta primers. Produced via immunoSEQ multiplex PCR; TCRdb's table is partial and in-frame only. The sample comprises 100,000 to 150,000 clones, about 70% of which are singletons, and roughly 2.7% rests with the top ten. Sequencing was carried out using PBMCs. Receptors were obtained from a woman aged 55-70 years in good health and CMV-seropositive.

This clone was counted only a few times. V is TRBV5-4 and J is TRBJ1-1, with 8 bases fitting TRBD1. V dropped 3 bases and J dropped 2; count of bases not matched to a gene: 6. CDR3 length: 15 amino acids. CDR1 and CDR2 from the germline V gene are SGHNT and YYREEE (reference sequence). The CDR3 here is CASSSDGQGNTEAFF. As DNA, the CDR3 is TGTGCCAGCAGCTCGGACGGACAGGGTAACACTGAAGCTTTCTTT.

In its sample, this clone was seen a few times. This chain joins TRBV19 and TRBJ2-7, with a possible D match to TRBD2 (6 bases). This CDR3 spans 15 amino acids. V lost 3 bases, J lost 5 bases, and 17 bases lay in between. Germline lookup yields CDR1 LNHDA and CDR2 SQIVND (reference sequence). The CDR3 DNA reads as TGTGCCAGTAGTATCCCCCGTAATGGCGGGGACGAGCAGTACTTC. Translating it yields CASSIPRNGGDEQYF.

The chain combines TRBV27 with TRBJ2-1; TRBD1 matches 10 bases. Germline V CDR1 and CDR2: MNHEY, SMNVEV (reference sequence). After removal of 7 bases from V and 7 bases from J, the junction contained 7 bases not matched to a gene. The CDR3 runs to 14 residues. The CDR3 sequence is CASTWDRGGNEQFF. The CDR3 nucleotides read TGTGCCAGCACCTGGGACAGGGGAGGGAATGAGCAGTTCTTC.

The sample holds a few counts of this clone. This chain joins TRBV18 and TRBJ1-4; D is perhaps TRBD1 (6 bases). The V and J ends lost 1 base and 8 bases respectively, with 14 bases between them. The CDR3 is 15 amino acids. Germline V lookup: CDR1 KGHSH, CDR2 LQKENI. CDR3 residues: CASSPLKGEREKLFF. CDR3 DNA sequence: TGTGCCAGCTCACCACTTAAGGGGGAACGGGAAAAACTGTTTTTT.

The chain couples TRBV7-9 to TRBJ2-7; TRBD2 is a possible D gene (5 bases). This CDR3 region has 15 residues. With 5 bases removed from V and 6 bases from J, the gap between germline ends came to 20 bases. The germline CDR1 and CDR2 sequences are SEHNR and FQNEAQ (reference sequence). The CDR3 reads CASSRERAPPVEQYF. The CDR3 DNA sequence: TGTGCCAGCAGCCGGGAAAGGGCTCCACCGGTCGAGCAGTACTTC.

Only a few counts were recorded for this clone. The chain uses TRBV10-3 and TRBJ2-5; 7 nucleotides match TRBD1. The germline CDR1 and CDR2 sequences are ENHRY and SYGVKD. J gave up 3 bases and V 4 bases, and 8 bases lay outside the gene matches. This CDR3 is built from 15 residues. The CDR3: CAISALTGAEETQYF. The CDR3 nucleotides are TGTGCCATCAGTGCGTTAACAGGGGCGGAAGAGACCCAGTACTTC.

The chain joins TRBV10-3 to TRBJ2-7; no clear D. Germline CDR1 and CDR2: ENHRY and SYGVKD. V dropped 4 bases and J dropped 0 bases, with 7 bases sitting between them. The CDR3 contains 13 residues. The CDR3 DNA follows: TGTGCCATCAGTGGTACGAGCTCCTACGAGCAGTACTTC. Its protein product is CAISGTSSYEQYF.

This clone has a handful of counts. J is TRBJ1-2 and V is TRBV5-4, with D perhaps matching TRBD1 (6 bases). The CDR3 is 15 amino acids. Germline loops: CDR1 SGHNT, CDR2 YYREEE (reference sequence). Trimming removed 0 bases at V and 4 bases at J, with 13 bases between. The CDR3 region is CASSLGGRGRYGYTF. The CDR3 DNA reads TGTGCCAGCAGCTTGGGGGGCAGGGGCCGCTATGGCTACACCTTC.

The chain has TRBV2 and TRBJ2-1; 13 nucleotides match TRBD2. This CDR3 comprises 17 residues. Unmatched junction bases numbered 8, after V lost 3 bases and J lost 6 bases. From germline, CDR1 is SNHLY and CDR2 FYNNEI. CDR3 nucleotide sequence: TGTGCCAGCAGTGACTGGACTAGCGGGGGCAATGGCAATGAGCAGTTCTTC. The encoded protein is CASSDWTSGGNGNEQFF.

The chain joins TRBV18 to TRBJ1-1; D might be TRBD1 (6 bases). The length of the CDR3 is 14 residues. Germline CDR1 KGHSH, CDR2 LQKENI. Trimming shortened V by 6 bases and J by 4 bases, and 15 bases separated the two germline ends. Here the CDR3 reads CASSRDYRATEAFF. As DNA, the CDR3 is TGTGCCAGCTCCCGGGATTACAGGGCCACTGAAGCTTTCTTT.

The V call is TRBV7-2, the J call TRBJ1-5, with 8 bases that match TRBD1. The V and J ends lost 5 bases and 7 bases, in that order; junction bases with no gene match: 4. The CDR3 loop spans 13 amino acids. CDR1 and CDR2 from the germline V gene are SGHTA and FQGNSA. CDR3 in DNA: TGTGCCAGCAGCACGGACAGGGTGCAGCCCCAGCATTTT. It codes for CASSTDRVQPQHF. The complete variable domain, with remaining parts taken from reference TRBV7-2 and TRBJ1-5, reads GAGVSQSPSNKVTEKGKDVELRCDPISGHTALYWYRQSLGQGLEFLIYFQGNSAPDKSGLPSDRFSAERTGGSVSTLTIQRTQQEDSAVYLCASSTDRVQPQHFGDGTRLSIL.

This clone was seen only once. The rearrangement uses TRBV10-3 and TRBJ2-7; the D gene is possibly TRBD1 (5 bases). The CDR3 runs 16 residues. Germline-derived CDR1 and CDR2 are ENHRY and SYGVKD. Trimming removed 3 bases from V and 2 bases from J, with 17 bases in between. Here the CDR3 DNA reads TGTGCCATCAGTGACCCGACAGCCAAGGACCCCTACGAGCAGTACTTC. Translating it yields CAISDPTAKDPYEQYF.

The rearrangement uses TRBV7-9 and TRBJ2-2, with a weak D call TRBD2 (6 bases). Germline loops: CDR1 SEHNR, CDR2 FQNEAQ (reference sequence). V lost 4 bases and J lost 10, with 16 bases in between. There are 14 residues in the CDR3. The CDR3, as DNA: TGTGCCAGCAGCTGGGACCGGGAGAATGAGGAGCTGTTTTTT. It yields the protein CASSWDRENEELFF.

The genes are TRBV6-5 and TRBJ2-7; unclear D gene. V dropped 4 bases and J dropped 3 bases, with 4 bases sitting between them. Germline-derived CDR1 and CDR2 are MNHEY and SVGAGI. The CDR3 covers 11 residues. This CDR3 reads CASSSNYEQYF. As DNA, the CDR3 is TGTGCCAGCAGTTCTAACTACGAGCAGTACTTC.

The CDR3 is CASSYRTGDLSPLHF. The CDR3 DNA sequence: TGTGCCAGCAGTTACCGGACAGGGGATCTATCACCCCTCCACTTT. The chain uses TRBV6-5 and TRBJ1-6, with 9 bases that match TRBD1. Trimming at V came to 2 bases and at J to 10 bases, leaving 6 bases not matched to a gene. The CDR3 has 15 residues. Germline V gene sequence: CDR1 MNHEY, CDR2 SVGAGI.

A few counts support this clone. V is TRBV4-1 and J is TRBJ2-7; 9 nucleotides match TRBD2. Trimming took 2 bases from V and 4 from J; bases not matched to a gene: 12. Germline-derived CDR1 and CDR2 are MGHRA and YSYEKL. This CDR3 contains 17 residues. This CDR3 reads CASSQRIRASGEYEQYF. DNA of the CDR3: TGCGCCAGCAGCCAACGAATTCGGGCTAGCGGGGAGTACGAGCAGTACTTC.

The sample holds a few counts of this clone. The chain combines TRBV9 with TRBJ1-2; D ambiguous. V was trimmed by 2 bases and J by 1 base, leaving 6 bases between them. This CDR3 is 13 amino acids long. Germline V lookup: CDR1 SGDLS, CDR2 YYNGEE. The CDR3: CASSVDFNYGYTF. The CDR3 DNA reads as TGTGCCAGCAGCGTGGACTTTAACTATGGCTACACCTTC.

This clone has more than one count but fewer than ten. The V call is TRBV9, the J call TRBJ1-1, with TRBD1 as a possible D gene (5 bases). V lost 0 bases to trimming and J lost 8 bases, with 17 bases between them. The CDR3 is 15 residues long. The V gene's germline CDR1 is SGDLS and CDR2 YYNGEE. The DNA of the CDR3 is TGTGCCAGCAGCGTAGGGGGCAGGGTTGGCGCCGAAGCTTTCTTT. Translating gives CASSVGGRVGAEAFF.

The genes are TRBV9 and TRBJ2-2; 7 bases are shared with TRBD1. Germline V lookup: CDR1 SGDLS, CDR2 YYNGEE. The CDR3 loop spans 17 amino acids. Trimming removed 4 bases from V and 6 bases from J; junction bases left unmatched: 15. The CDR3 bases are TGTGCCAGCAGCACTAGGGGGCAACTATACGGGGCCGGGGAGCTGTTTTTT. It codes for CASSTRGQLYGAGELFF.

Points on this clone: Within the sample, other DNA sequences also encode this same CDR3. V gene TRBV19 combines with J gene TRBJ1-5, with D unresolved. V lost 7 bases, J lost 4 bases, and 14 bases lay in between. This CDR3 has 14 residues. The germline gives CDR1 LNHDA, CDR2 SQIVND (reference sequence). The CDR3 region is CASNRMGVNQPQHF. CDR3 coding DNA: TGTGCCAGTAATCGAATGGGAGTTAATCAGCCCCAGCATTTT.

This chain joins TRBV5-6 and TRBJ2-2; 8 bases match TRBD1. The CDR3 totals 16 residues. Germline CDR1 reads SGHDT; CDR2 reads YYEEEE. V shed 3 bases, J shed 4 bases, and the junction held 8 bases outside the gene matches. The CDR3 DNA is TGTGCCAGCAGCTACCGGACAGGGATAGGCACCGGGGAGCTGTTTTTT. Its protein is CASSYRTGIGTGELFF.

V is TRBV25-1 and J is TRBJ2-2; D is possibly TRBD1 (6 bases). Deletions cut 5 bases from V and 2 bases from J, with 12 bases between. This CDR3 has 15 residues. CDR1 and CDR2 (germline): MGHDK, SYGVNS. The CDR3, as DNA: TGTGCCAGCAGTAAGACAGGAGTTAACACCGGGGAGCTGTTTTTT. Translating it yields CASSKTGVNTGELFF.

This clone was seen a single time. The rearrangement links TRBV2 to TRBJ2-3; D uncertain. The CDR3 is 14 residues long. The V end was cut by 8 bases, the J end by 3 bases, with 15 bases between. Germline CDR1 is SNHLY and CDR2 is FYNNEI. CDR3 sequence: CASGMASETDTQYF. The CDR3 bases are TGTGCCAGCGGTATGGCGAGCGAGACAGATACGCAGTATTTT. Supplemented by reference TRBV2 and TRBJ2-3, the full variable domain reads EPEVTQTPSHQVTQMGQEVILRCVPISNHLYFYWYRQILGQKVEFLVSFYNNEISEKSEIFDDQFSVERPDGSNFTLKIRSTKLEDSAMYFCASGMASETDTQYFGPGTRLTVL.

The CDR3 is CASRGGQGLTGELFF. The CDR3 DNA follows: TGTGCCAGCAGAGGTGGACAGGGCCTCACCGGGGAGCTGTTTTTT. The chain links TRBV7-8 to TRBJ2-2, with 8 bases that match TRBD1. The CDR3 totals 15 residues. V was pared by 6 bases and J by 4 bases, with 7 bases of the junction left unmatched. The germline V gene has CDR1 SGHVS and CDR2 FQNEAQ.